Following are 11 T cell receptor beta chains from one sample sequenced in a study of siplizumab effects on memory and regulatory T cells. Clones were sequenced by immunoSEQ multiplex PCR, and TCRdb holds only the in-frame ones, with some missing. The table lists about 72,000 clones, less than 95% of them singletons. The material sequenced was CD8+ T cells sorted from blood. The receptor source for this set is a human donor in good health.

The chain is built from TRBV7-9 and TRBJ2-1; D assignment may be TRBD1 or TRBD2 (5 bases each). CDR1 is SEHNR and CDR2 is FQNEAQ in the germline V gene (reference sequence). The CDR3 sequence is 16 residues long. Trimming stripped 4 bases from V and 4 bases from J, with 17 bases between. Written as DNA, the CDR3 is TGTGCCAGCAGCTCCAAGCAGGGAGTCTCTTACAATGAGCAGTTCTTC. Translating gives CASSSKQGVSYNEQFF.

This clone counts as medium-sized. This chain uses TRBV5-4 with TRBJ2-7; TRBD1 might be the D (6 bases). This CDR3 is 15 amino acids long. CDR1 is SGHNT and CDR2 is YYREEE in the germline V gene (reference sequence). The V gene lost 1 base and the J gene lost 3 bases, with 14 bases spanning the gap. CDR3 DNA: TGTGCCAGCAGCTTGTTCCCGGGACATATCTACGAGCAGTACTTC. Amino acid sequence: CASSLFPGHIYEQYF.

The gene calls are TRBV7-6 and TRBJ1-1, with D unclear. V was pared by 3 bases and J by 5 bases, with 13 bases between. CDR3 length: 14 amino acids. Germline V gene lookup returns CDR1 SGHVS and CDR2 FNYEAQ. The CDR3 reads CASSLSYSGTEAFF. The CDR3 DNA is TGTGCCAGCAGCTTGTCCTATTCTGGGACTGAAGCTTTCTTT.

CDR3 protein: CAINGTSGIGAYNEQFF. CDR3 nucleotides: TGCGCCATCAACGGGACTAGCGGGATCGGAGCCTACAATGAGCAGTTCTTC. The chain has TRBV23-1 and TRBJ2-1; 13 bases are a match to TRBD2. TRBV23-1 is designated an ORF whose function remains uncertain. The V gene end was trimmed by 10 bases and the J gene end by 2 bases; junction bases not matched to a gene: 11. The CDR3 length is 17 residues.

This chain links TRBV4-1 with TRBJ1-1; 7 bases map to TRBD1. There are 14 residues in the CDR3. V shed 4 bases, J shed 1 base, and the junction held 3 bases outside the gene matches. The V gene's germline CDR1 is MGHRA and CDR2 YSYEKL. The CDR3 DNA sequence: TGCGCCAGCAGCCTAGACAGGGCGAACACTGAAGCTTTCTTT. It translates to CASSLDRANTEAFF.

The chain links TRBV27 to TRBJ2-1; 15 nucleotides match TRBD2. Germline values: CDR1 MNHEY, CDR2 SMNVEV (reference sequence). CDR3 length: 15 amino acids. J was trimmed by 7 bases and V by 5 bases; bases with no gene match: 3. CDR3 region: CASSPGTSGRNEQFF. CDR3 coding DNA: TGTGCCAGCAGTCCGGGGACTAGCGGGAGGAATGAGCAGTTCTTC.

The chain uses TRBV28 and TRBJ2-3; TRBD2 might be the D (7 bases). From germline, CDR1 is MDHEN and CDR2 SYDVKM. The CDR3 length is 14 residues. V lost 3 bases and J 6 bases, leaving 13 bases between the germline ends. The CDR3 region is CASSFGGRGDTQYF. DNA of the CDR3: TGTGCCAGCAGTTTTGGAGGGAGGGGGGATACGCAGTATTTT.

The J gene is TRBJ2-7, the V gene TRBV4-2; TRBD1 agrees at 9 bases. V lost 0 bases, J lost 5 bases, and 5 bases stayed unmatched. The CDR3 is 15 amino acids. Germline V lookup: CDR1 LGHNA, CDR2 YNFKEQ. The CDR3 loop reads CASSQDPGTGNEQYF. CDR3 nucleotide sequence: TGTGCCAGCAGCCAAGACCCCGGGACAGGGAACGAGCAGTACTTC.

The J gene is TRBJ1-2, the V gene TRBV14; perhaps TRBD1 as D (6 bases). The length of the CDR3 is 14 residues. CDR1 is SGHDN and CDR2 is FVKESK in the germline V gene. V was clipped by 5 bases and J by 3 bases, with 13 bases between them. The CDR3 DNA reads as TGTGCCAGCAGCAGGGGGGTACTGGACTATGGCTACACCTTC. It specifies CASSRGVLDYGYTF.

The CDR3 sequence is CASSHELSYEQYF. The CDR3 nucleotides read TGTGCCAGCAGCCATGAGTTGAGCTACGAGCAGTACTTC. The gene calls are TRBV7-9 and TRBJ2-7; D not certain. V was clipped by 5 bases and J by 3 bases, with 11 bases between them. The CDR3 length is 13 residues. Germline V CDR1 and CDR2: SEHNR, FQNEAQ (reference sequence).

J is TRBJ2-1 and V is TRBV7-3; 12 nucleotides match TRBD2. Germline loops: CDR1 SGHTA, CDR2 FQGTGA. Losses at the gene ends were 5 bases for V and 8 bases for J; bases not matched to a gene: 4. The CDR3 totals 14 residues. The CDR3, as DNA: TGTGCCAGCAGCCCCCTAGCGGGAGGGCATGAGCAGTTCTTC. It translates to CASSPLAGGHEQFF.